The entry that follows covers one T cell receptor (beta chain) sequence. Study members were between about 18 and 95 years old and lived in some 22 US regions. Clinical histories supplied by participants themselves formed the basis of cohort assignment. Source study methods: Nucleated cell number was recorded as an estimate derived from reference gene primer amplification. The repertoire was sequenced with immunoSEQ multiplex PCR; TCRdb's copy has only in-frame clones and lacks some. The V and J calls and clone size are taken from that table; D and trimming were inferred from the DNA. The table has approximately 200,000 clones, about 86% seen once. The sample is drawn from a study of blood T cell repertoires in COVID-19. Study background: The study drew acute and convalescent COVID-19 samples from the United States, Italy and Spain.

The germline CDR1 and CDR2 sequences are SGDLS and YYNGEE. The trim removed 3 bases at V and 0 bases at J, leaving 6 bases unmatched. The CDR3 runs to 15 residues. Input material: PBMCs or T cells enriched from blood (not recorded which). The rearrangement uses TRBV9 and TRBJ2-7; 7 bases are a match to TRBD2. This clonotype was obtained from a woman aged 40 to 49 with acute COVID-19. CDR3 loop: CASSATPSGSYEQYF. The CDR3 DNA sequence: TGTGCCAGCAGCGCAACACCTAGCGGCTCCTACGAGCAGTACTTC.